This T cell receptor beta chain is drawn from a study of blood T cell repertoires in COVID-19. About the study: Donors in the United States, Italy and Spain gave samples during acute or convalescent COVID-19. PBMCs, B-cell-depleted T cells, or T cells were the source of the cDNA or gDNA that made up the material.

Per the original methods: Estimation of nucleated cell counts was performed using reference gene primer amplification. Libraries were prepared by immunoSEQ multiplex PCR; TCRdb keeps only in-frame clonotypes and omits some of them. For V, J and clone size, that table is used; D and trimming come from the DNA. This sample carries around 270,000 clones, roughly 84% of them seen once, and the ten largest clones take 1.5%. Germline V gene lookup returns CDR1 MDHEN and CDR2 SYDVKM. Trimming shortened V by 5 bases and J by 7 bases, and 8 bases separated the two germline ends. The CDR3 totals 12 residues. Sequencing was carried out using peripheral blood. The V and J genes are TRBV28 and TRBJ2-2, with D perhaps matching TRBD1 (5 bases). This clonotype was obtained from a woman aged 40 to 49 who had recovered from COVID-19. The CDR3 DNA reads as TGTGCCAGCAGTCTTAGGGGCGGGGAGCTGTTTTTT. The encoded protein is CASSLRGGELFF.